Listed below are T cell receptor beta chains from one sample, sequenced in a study of T cell changes during pregnancy in multiple sclerosis. Sequenced by immunoSEQ multiplex PCR; TCRdb stores in-frame clones only, minus some. Among over 55,000 clones listed, 93% were seen once. This specimen was peripheral blood, taken after pregnancy. The receptors shown here come from a female donor with multiple sclerosis, enrolled in a pregnancy study. The CDR3 runs from the conserved cysteine through the conserved F or W. Fields, in order: V gene, clone size, J gene, CDR3 length, D gene, CDR3 DNA, CDR3 protein. D genes are given only for firm matches. Only some rows state a clone size, as once, few, many or a class for expanded clones.

TRBV28	NA	TRBJ2-1	14	TRBD2	TGTGCCAGCCTGGAGACTAGCGGATACAATGAGCAGTTCTTC	CASLETSGYNEQFF
TRBV9	NA	TRBJ2-7	15	TRBD2	TGTGCCAGCAGCCCCTCTGGGGGACTAACCCACGAGCAGTACTTC	CASSPSGGLTHEQYF
TRBV14	medium-sized	TRBJ2-7	15	NA	TGTGCCAGCAGCCTATCCCCAGGCAGGGGATACGAGCAGTACTTC	CASSLSPGRGYEQYF
TRBV11-2	NA	TRBJ2-7	14	NA	TGTGCCAGCAGCTTGGGACTTAGAGGGTACGAGCAGTACTTC	CASSLGLRGYEQYF
TRBV28	NA	TRBJ2-7	13	NA	TGTGCCAGCTTGGGGCAGGTAGCATCCGAGCAGTACTTC	CASLGQVASEQYF
TRBV5-4	NA	TRBJ2-1	16	TRBD1	TGTGCCAGCAGTCAAGACAGGGGGGTCACCTACAATGAGCAGTTCTTC	CASSQDRGVTYNEQFF
TRBV6-5	NA	TRBJ1-2	13	TRBD1	TGTGCCAGCAGCCCCGGGACAGGCTATGGCTACACCTTC	CASSPGTGYGYTF
TRBV19	NA	TRBJ2-5	14	TRBD1	TGTGCCAGTATCCTCCCGGGACAGCAAGAGACCCAGTACTTC	CASILPGQQETQYF
TRBV19	NA	TRBJ2-1	15	TRBD2	TGTGCCAGTAGTACTCTAGCGGACTCCTACAATGAGCAGTTCTTC	CASSTLADSYNEQFF
TRBV7-2	NA	TRBJ1-2	16	TRBD1	TGTGCCAGCAGCTCTAGACGACAGGGAAGTGTCGATGGCTACACCTTC	CASSSRRQGSVDGYTF
TRBV25-1	NA	TRBJ2-1	15	TRBD2	TGTGCCAGCAGTGTACGACTAGCGGGAGGAGATGAGCAGTTCTTC	CASSVRLAGGDEQFF
TRBV11-3	NA	TRBJ1-4	11	NA	TGTGCCAGCAGCTTTCGGGAAAAACTGTTTTTT	CASSFREKLFF
TRBV5-6	NA	TRBJ2-2	17	TRBD2	TGTGCCAGCAGCTTGGAACCTGGCGGGAGCAGGACCGGGGAGCTGTTTTTT	CASSLEPGGSRTGELFF
TRBV9	NA	TRBJ2-1	16	NA	TGTGCCAGCAGCGTCTTGCGGGAAGGCTCCTACAATGAGCAGTTCTTC	CASSVLREGSYNEQFF
TRBV7-2	NA	TRBJ2-7	11	NA	TGTGCCAGCAGTAGAGAATACGAGCAGTACTTC	CASSREYEQYF
TRBV6-1	NA	TRBJ2-5	16	TRBD1	TGTGCCAGCAGTGGGTTCCGACAGGGACCCCAAGAGACCCAGTACTTC	CASSGFRQGPQETQYF
TRBV9	NA	TRBJ1-1	14	NA	TGTGCCAGCAGCGTGGGACACTTGAACACTGAAGCTTTCTTT	CASSVGHLNTEAFF
TRBV4-3	NA	TRBJ1-2	16	NA	TGCGCCAGCAGCCAGGATCGCAACAGAAGACTATATGGCTACACCTTC	CASSQDRNRRLYGYTF
TRBV28	NA	TRBJ1-2	15	TRBD1	TGTGCCAGCAGCACCCACAGACAGGGATACGATGGCTACACCTTC	CASSTHRQGYDGYTF
TRBV7-3	NA	TRBJ2-5	15	NA	TGTGCCAGCAGCCCGGTGGGCTCCCCCCAAGAGACCCAGTACTTC	CASSPVGSPQETQYF
TRBV7-3	NA	TRBJ2-2	16	NA	TGTGCCAGCAGCCAGACCGGACAGACGAACACCGGGGAGCTGTTTTTT	CASSQTGQTNTGELFF
TRBV14	NA	TRBJ2-3	15	TRBD2	TGTGCCAGCAGCCATCGGGGGGTAGTCACAGATACGCAGTATTTT	CASSHRGVVTDTQYF
TRBV28	once	TRBJ2-7	18	TRBD1	TGTGCCAGCAGTCTACCACTAACGTCGACAGGGACGCGCTACGAGCAGTACTTC	CASSLPLTSTGTRYEQYF
TRBV10-3	NA	TRBJ2-3	14	TRBD1	TGTGCCATCAGTGGGGGACAGGGGCAGGATACGCAGTATTTT	CAISGGQGQDTQYF
TRBV7-9	NA	TRBJ2-7	13	NA	TGTGCCAGCAGGGGTGGAGGGAACCACGAGCAGTACTTC	CASRGGGNHEQYF
TRBV29-1	once	TRBJ2-2	11	NA	TGCAGCGCCCGGGGGAGGGGGGAGCTGTTTTTT	CSARGRGELFF
TRBV5-5	NA	TRBJ2-7	18	NA	TGTGCCAGCAGCCCGGGGGGACAGGCTCTCATCAAGGAATACGAGCAGTACTTC	CASSPGGQALIKEYEQYF
TRBV7-9	NA	TRBJ1-2	14	TRBD1	TGTGCCAGCAGCCCCCGGACAGGACTTGATGGCTACACCTTC	CASSPRTGLDGYTF
TRBV7-2	NA	TRBJ1-1	13	NA	TGTGCCAGCAGACAAATCGGGGGCACTGAAGCTTTCTTT	CASRQIGGTEAFF
TRBV7-2	NA	TRBJ1-2	16	NA	TGTGCCAGCAGCTTCTCGTCGCAGGGGCGCAACTATGGCTACACCTTC	CASSFSSQGRNYGYTF
TRBV29-1	NA	TRBJ1-1	13	TRBD1	TGCAGCGCCGAACAGGGGAAGAACACTGAAGCTTTCTTT	CSAEQGKNTEAFF
TRBV7-9	once	TRBJ2-2	14	NA	TGTGCCAGCAGCCCCCCCAGGGACACCGGGGAGCTGTTTTTT	CASSPPRDTGELFF
TRBV6-7	NA	TRBJ2-7	13	NA	TGTGCCAGCAGGCCGAAGAGGCTAAACGAGCAGTACTTC	CASRPKRLNEQYF
TRBV27	NA	TRBJ1-5	17	NA	TGTGCCAGCAGTTCTCCGGGACAAACTTATAGCAATCAGCCCCAGCATTTT	CASSSPGQTYSNQPQHF
TRBV5-5	NA	TRBJ2-3	15	TRBD2	TGTGCCAGCAGCTTTAGTAGCGGGTACACAGATACGCAGTATTTT	CASSFSSGYTDTQYF
TRBV19	NA	TRBJ2-1	11	NA	TGTGCCAGTAGTTGGGGGGTTCAGCAGTTCTTC	CASSWGVQQFF
TRBV4-3	NA	TRBJ2-1	14	NA	TGCGCCAGCAGCCAAGATAGTAACAGCAATGAGCAGTTCTTC	CASSQDSNSNEQFF
TRBV27	NA	TRBJ2-7	14	TRBD2	TGTGCCAGCAACCCTAGCGGATTCTCCTACGAGCAGTACTTC	CASNPSGFSYEQYF
TRBV4-3	NA	TRBJ1-4	15	NA	TGCGCCAGCAGCCAAGTGGCCACAACTAATGAAAAACTGTTTTTT	CASSQVATTNEKLFF
TRBV7-3	once	TRBJ2-7	15	TRBD2	TGTGCCAGCAGCTTATTAGGTAGCGGGCCGTACGAGCAGTACTTC	CASSLLGSGPYEQYF
TRBV27	NA	TRBJ2-7	12	NA	TGTGCCAGCAACAGGGAAGTCAACGAGCAGTACTTC	CASNREVNEQYF
TRBV28	NA	TRBJ2-7	14	NA	TGTGCCAGCATCTTCTCCACAGGCTCCTACGAGCAGTACTTC	CASIFSTGSYEQYF
TRBV6-5	NA	TRBJ1-5	13	NA	TGTGCCAGCAGTTTAACAGCCAATCAGCCCCAGCATTTT	CASSLTANQPQHF
TRBV7-9	NA	TRBJ1-1	13	NA	TGTGCCAGCAGCTTTCTCGGGGACACTGAAGCTTTCTTT	CASSFLGDTEAFF
TRBV7-9	NA	TRBJ2-5	16	TRBD2	TGTGCCAGCAGCTCGATAGCGGGACTGGCCCAAGAGACCCAGTACTTC	CASSSIAGLAQETQYF
TRBV7-2	NA	TRBJ2-1	17	TRBD2	TGTGCCAGCAGCCTTCGGCGAACTAGCGGGACCTACAATGAGCAGTTCTTC	CASSLRRTSGTYNEQFF
TRBV4-3	NA	TRBJ2-7	15	TRBD1	TGCGCCAGCAGCCAAGAACGTGGACAGGGGTACGAGCAGTACTTC	CASSQERGQGYEQYF
TRBV7-9	NA	TRBJ1-1	15	NA	TGTGCCAGCAGCTTAGTCCAGGGAAGGTCGGTTGAAGCTTTCTTT	CASSLVQGRSVEAFF
TRBV19	NA	TRBJ2-7	15	TRBD2	TGTGCCAGTAGTATAGCGGGGGGAAGCTCCTACGAGCAGTACTTC	CASSIAGGSSYEQYF
TRBV10-3	NA	TRBJ2-7	15	NA	TGTGCCATCAGCGAAGGACAGCAACTCTCCTACGAGCAGTACTTC	CAISEGQQLSYEQYF
TRBV5-8	NA	TRBJ1-2	15	NA	TGTGCCAGCAGCAAAGACAGGCTTCTCTCCTATGGCTACACCTTC	CASSKDRLLSYGYTF
TRBV25-1	NA	TRBJ1-1	14	NA	TGTGCCAGCAGTGTGGACGGGGTAAGCACTGAAGCTTTCTTT	CASSVDGVSTEAFF
TRBV11-3	NA	TRBJ1-2	12	NA	TGTGCCAGCAACTCAGGGGAGGGAGGCTACACCTTC	CASNSGEGGYTF
TRBV7-2	NA	TRBJ2-1	15	NA	TGTGCCAGCATCCCGGGGACAAGCTCCTACAATGAGCAGTTCTTC	CASIPGTSSYNEQFF
TRBV5-6	NA	TRBJ2-5	17	TRBD1	TGTGCCAGCAGCTTGGCCTCTGTGACAGGGGGTGGGGAGACCCAGTACTTC	CASSLASVTGGGETQYF
TRBV6-5	NA	TRBJ2-3	12	NA	TGTGCCAGCAGTAACTCGCGGGATACGCAGTATTTT	CASSNSRDTQYF
TRBV7-7	NA	TRBJ2-1	13	NA	TGTGCTAGCAGCTTAGCGGTGGAGGGTGAGCAGTTCTTC	CASSLAVEGEQFF
TRBV7-2	NA	TRBJ2-1	11	TRBD2	TGTGCCAGCCGAGCGGGAGTGGAGCAGTTCTTC	CASRAGVEQFF
TRBV11-3	NA	TRBJ2-4	14	NA	TGTGCCAGCAGCTTAGATAATAGCAAAAACATTCAGTACTTC	CASSLDNSKNIQYF
TRBV4-1	NA	TRBJ2-3	14	TRBD2	TGCGCCAGCAGCTCCCCTACTAGCGCAGATACGCAGTATTTT	CASSSPTSADTQYF